Sequencing of this T cell receptor (beta chain) was carried out in a study of T cell changes during pregnancy in multiple sclerosis. Profiled with immunoSEQ multiplex PCR; TCRdb holds only in-frame clones, not every one. The data contain tens of thousands of clones, 90% of them singletons. This sample comprised CD4+ T cells from peripheral blood mononuclear cells, obtained in the third trimester of pregnancy. The receptor was isolated from a female donor in good health, enrolled as a control in a pregnancy study.

Here the CDR3 DNA reads TGCAGCGTTGAGGACACTTACTACGAGCAGTACTTC. Translating it yields CSVEDTYYEQYF. The chain combines TRBV29-1 with TRBJ2-7; tentatively, D is TRBD1 (5 bases). The V gene's germline CDR1 is SQVTM and CDR2 ANQGSEA. V was trimmed by 3 bases and J by 3 bases, leaving 9 bases between them. The length of the CDR3 is 12 residues.